The sequence of this T cell receptor (beta chain) was determined in a study of blood T cell repertoires in COVID-19. Background on the study: From the United States, Italy and Spain came samples of acute and convalescent COVID-19. The analysed material was cDNA or gDNA that came from T cells, B-cell-depleted T cells, or PBMCs.

In the authors' workflow: Estimation of nucleated cell counts was performed using reference gene primer amplification. Assay: immunoSEQ multiplex PCR; the TCRdb copy retains only in-frame clones and omits some. V, J and clone size are taken as reported in that table, and D and trimming were inferred from the DNA itself. Of about 85,000 clones in the sample, 70% to 90% were seen once. V was trimmed by 3 bases and J by 0 bases, leaving 5 bases between them. The germline CDR1 and CDR2 sequences are MNHNS and SASEGT. The CDR3 is 13 amino acids. The TCR was taken from a man in his 60s with acute or convalescent COVID-19. The chain combines TRBV6-1 with TRBJ1-2; D gene uncertain. The specimen sequenced was peripheral blood. This CDR3 is CASSETPNYGYTF. The CDR3 nucleotides are TGTGCCAGCAGTGAGACACCTAACTATGGCTACACCTTC.